This passage covers 26 T cell receptor beta chains from one sample sequenced in a study of CD8+ T cells in alopecia areata. The sequencing template was cDNA reverse transcribed from extracted RNA. Assay: immunoSEQ multiplex PCR; the TCRdb copy retains only in-frame clones and omits some. The sample holds 100,000 or so clones, about 60% seen once. Documented treatment: oral pan-JAK inhibitor, 5-10 mg twice daily. Specimen: CD8+ T cells sorted from blood, collected at approximately week 56, from a patient treated with tofacitinib. The origin of the receptors is a human donor with alopecia areata.

There are a few counts of this clone. This chain joins TRBV21-1 and TRBJ1-1; the D segment call TRBD1 is taken from the table without a DNA check. TRBV21-1 is a pseudogene segment. This CDR3 spans 13 amino acids. The CDR3 DNA reads TGTGCCAGCAGCAAAGATCACAGGTCGGAAGCTTTCTTT. Its protein product is CASSKDHRSEAFF.

The rearrangement joins TRBV5-1 to TRBJ2-1; D unresolved. The CDR3 has 14 residues. Germline V CDR1 and CDR2: SGHRS, YFSETQ. Trimming stripped 1 base from V and 5 bases from J, with 10 bases between. The CDR3 region is CASSLLGPHNEQFF. For the CDR3, the DNA is TGCGCCAGCAGCTTGCTCGGGCCCCACAATGAGCAGTTCTTC.

The V call is TRBV5-1, the J call TRBJ2-7; TRBD2 is a possible D gene (5 bases). The CDR3 totals 13 residues. Germline-derived CDR1 and CDR2 are SGHRS and YFSETQ. The germline V and J ends were trimmed by 1 base and 4 bases, with 9 bases remaining between them. The DNA of the CDR3 is TGCGCCAGCAGCTTGACGGGGTTATACGAGCAGTACTTC. Protein product: CASSLTGLYEQYF.

This clone was recorded a few times. The chain links TRBV19 to TRBJ2-2; D uncertain. Looked up from germline, CDR1 is LNHDA and CDR2 is SQIVND (reference sequence). Trimming shortened V by 2 bases and J by 4 bases, and 17 bases separated the two germline ends. This CDR3 comprises 17 residues. DNA of the CDR3: TGTGCCAGTAGTATATCCTACTTTAGGCGGAGCACCGGGGAGCTGTTTTTT. It translates to CASSISYFRRSTGELFF. The whole variable domain, remainder taken from reference TRBV19 and TRBJ2-2, is DGGITQSPKYLFRKEGQNVTLSCEQNLNHDAMYWYRQDPGQGLRLIYYSQIVNDFQKGDIAEGYSVSREKKESFPLTVTSAQKNPTAFYLCASSISYFRRSTGELFFGEGSRLTVL.

The chain couples TRBV12-5 to TRBJ2-1; the D gene could be TRBD1 or TRBD2 (5 bases each). Germline assignment: CDR1 LGHNT and CDR2 FRNRAP. The CDR3 is 16 amino acids. V was clipped by 3 bases and J by 3 bases, with 15 bases between them. The CDR3 is CASGFGDRGIYNEQFF. The DNA of the CDR3 is TGTGCTAGTGGTTTTGGGGACCGGGGCATCTACAATGAGCAGTTCTTC.

The rearrangement links TRBV4-1 to TRBJ2-1, with TRBD2 as a possible D gene (5 bases). CDR1 is MGHRA, CDR2 YSYEKL, per germline. The V end was cut by 3 bases, the J end by 2 bases, with 17 bases between. The CDR3 loop spans 17 amino acids. The CDR3 sequence: CASSHYHSEVPYNEQFF. The CDR3 DNA sequence: TGCGCCAGCAGCCATTATCATAGCGAGGTCCCCTACAATGAGCAGTTCTTC.

The chain links TRBV27 to TRBJ1-2; 8 bases align to TRBD1. Trimming removed 1 base from V and 3 bases from J; junction bases left unmatched: 4. This CDR3 has 15 residues. Germline CDR1 and CDR2: MNHEY and SMNVEV (reference sequence). CDR3 in amino acids: CASSLWQGADYGYTF. Written as DNA, the CDR3 is TGTGCCAGCAGTTTATGGCAGGGGGCGGACTATGGCTACACCTTC.

The V gene is TRBV27, the J gene TRBJ2-7, with D perhaps TRBD1 (6 bases). The V gene lost 4 bases and the J gene lost 5 bases, with 12 bases spanning the gap. Germline CDR1 MNHEY, CDR2 SMNVEV (reference sequence). This CDR3 has 13 amino acids. This chain's CDR3 is CASSYRVDHEQYF. CDR3 DNA sequence: TGTGCCAGCAGTTACAGGGTCGACCACGAGCAGTACTTC.

V usage is TRBV14 and J usage is TRBJ2-3; weak D call: TRBD2 (5 bases). Germline V gene data show CDR1 as SGHDN and CDR2 as FVKESK. With 0 bases removed from V and 5 bases from J, the gap between germline ends came to 18 bases. This CDR3 has 17 amino acids. CDR3 loop: CASSQDIRAREGDTQYF. In DNA form, the CDR3 reads TGTGCCAGCAGCCAAGATATTCGGGCCCGAGAGGGAGATACGCAGTATTTT.

The chain links TRBV19 to TRBJ1-1; D is uncertain. The ends were cut back, 5 bases at V and 4 bases at J, with 8 bases in the middle. The length of the CDR3 is 12 residues. Germline V gene data show CDR1 as LNHDA and CDR2 as SQIVND (reference sequence). CDR3: CASSVGGTEAFF. DNA of the CDR3: TGTGCCAGTAGTGTAGGTGGCACTGAAGCTTTCTTT.

This clone was found a few times. This chain connects TRBV6-4 to TRBJ1-4; TRBD1 agrees at 12 bases. CDR1 MRHNA and CDR2 SNTAGT come from the germline V gene. Trimming took 6 bases from V and 6 from J; bases not matched to a gene: 5. This CDR3 comprises 15 residues. The CDR3 loop is CASRTGTGGDEKLFF. CDR3 in DNA: TGTGCCAGCAGGACTGGGACAGGGGGCGATGAAAAACTGTTTTTT.

The J gene is TRBJ1-5, the V gene TRBV4-2, with D uncertain. Trimming stripped 1 base from V and 4 bases from J, with 8 bases between. Germline CDR1 reads LGHNA; CDR2 reads YNFKEQ. The length of the CDR3 is 14 residues. The CDR3 here is CASSQAPLNQPQHF. The CDR3 bases are TGTGCCAGCAGCCAAGCTCCGCTAAATCAGCCCCAGCATTTT.

This clone was seen just once. This chain joins TRBV2 and TRBJ2-5; D gene unclear. This CDR3 comprises 14 residues. Trimming stripped 6 bases from V and 0 bases from J, with 11 bases between. Germline V gene sequence: CDR1 SNHLY, CDR2 FYNNEI. This chain's CDR3 is CASSGRVYQETQYF. The CDR3 region has the DNA TGTGCCAGCAGCGGACGGGTTTACCAAGAGACCCAGTACTTC.

The chain has TRBV30 and TRBJ1-4; possibly TRBD1 for D (6 bases). CDR1 is GTSNPN, CDR2 SVGIG, per germline (reference sequence). This CDR3 has 14 amino acids. The germline V and J ends were trimmed by 2 bases and 8 bases, with 15 bases remaining between them. CDR3: CAWSQGTTREKLFF. The CDR3 DNA sequence: TGTGCCTGGAGTCAGGGGACAACCCGCGAAAAACTGTTTTTT.

This chain uses TRBV2 with TRBJ1-1; TRBD1 matches 7 bases. The junction had 6 bases not matched to a gene; V was cut back by 1 base and J by 10 bases. The CDR3 loop spans 13 amino acids. Per germline, CDR1 SNHLY and CDR2 FYNNEI. The CDR3 is CASSEDRGKGAFF. DNA of the CDR3: TGTGCCAGCAGTGAAGACAGGGGAAAGGGAGCTTTCTTT.

The chain has TRBV29-1 and TRBJ2-7; 8 bases agree with TRBD1. The germline gives CDR1 SQVTM, CDR2 ANQGSEA. The CDR3 is made up of 13 amino acids. V trimming: 5 bases; J trimming: 7 bases; junction bases outside the gene matches: 10. The CDR3 region is CSVSRTGRLEQYF. In DNA form, the CDR3 reads TGCAGCGTTTCGAGGACAGGGAGGTTGGAGCAGTACTTC.

V and J are TRBV9 and TRBJ2-7; D gene unclear. Trimming shortened V by 0 bases and J by 6 bases, and 10 bases separated the two germline ends. Germline V CDR1 and CDR2: SGDLS, YYNGEE. The CDR3 consists of 13 residues. The CDR3 bases are TGTGCCAGCAGCGTAGGAGGTGGGTCCGAGCAGTACTTC. Amino acid sequence: CASSVGGGSEQYF. Full variable domain (outside the CDR3, taken from reference TRBV9 and TRBJ2-7): DSGVTQTPKHLITATGQRVTLRCSPRSGDLSVYWYQQSLDQGLQFLIQYYNGEERAKGNILERFSAQQFPDLHSELNLSSLELGDSALYFCASSVGGGSEQYFGPGTRLTVT.

The chain recombines TRBV29-1 with TRBJ1-2; TRBD1 aligns across 10 bases. Germline loops: CDR1 SQVTM, CDR2 ANQGSEA. This CDR3 has 13 residues. Unmatched junction bases numbered 6, after V lost 4 bases and J lost 7 bases. The CDR3 coding sequence is TGCAGCGTTGCGGTGACAGGGGGCTTTGGCTACACCTTC. This encodes CSVAVTGGFGYTF.

The V and J genes are TRBV7-2 and TRBJ1-1; D not certain. Trimming removed 1 base at V and 4 bases at J, with 10 bases between. This CDR3 comprises 14 residues. CDR1 SGHTA and CDR2 FQGNSA come from the germline V gene. The CDR3: CASSLVGPLTEAFF. CDR3 bases: TGTGCCAGCAGCTTAGTGGGTCCCCTCACTGAAGCTTTCTTT. Full variable domain (missing parts from reference TRBV7-2 and TRBJ1-1): GAGVSQSPSNKVTEKGKDVELRCDPISGHTALYWYRQSLGQGLEFLIYFQGNSAPDKSGLPSDRFSAERTGGSVSTLTIQRTQQEDSAVYLCASSLVGPLTEAFFGQGTRLTVV.

CDR3 nucleotide sequence: TGCAGCGTTAACAGGGGTTTGAACACTGAAGCTTTCTTT. Translating gives CSVNRGLNTEAFF. The genes are TRBV29-1 and TRBJ1-1, with TRBD1 matching over 7 bases. The CDR3 is made up of 13 amino acids. Germline loops: CDR1 SQVTM, CDR2 ANQGSEA. Trimming removed 5 bases from V and 0 bases from J; junction bases left unmatched: 3.

The table lists this clone with a few counts. V and J are TRBV11-3 and TRBJ2-1; 8 bases are shared with TRBD2. J was trimmed by 4 bases and V by 4 bases; bases with no gene match: 9. The germline V gene has CDR1 SGHNT and CDR2 YENEEA. CDR3 length: 16 residues. The CDR3 DNA is TGTGCCAGCAGCTACGGGCACGGGGGGGCATACAATGAGCAGTTCTTC. Amino acid sequence: CASSYGHGGAYNEQFF.

This clone turned up a few times. The rearrangement links TRBV13 to TRBJ1-2; D might be TRBD1 (5 bases). Trimming stripped 4 bases from V and 0 bases from J, with 18 bases between. The CDR3 is 17 amino acids. Germline CDR1 is PRHDT and CDR2 is FYEKMQ (reference sequence). The CDR3 spells CASSSNPSGTTNYGYTF. For the CDR3, the DNA is TGTGCCAGCAGCTCGAATCCGTCGGGGACTACTAACTATGGCTACACCTTC.

The rearrangement links TRBV4-1 to TRBJ2-3, with unresolved D. This CDR3 is built from 12 residues. Germline CDR1 and CDR2: MGHRA and YSYEKL. V was shortened by 0 bases and J by 5 bases, with 3 bases between the two germline ends. The CDR3 bases are TGCGCCAGCAGCCAAGATCTAGATACGCAGTATTTT. This sequence encodes CASSQDLDTQYF.

In this sample, this clone turned up once. This sequence joins TRBV29-1 and TRBJ2-1; 12 nucleotides match TRBD1. V was clipped by 7 bases and J by 2 bases; unmatched bases: 12. In germline, CDR1 is SQVTM, CDR2 ANQGSEA. CDR3 length equals 17 residues. For the CDR3, the DNA is TGCAGCGGCGTGGGGACAGGGGGCGGTTCTACCTACAATGAGCAGTTCTTC. Amino acid sequence: CSGVGTGGGSTYNEQFF.

V is TRBV29-1 and J is TRBJ1-4, with D unresolved. V gave up 4 bases and J gave up 2 bases, with 11 bases separating them. The CDR3 loop spans 14 amino acids. Germline CDR1 and CDR2: SQVTM and ANQGSEA. The CDR3 is CSVGRVGTNEKLFF. DNA of the CDR3: TGCAGCGTTGGAAGGGTGGGGACTAATGAAAAACTGTTTTTT.

V gene TRBV7-8 combines with J gene TRBJ1-5; perhaps TRBD1 as D (6 bases). Germline values: CDR1 SGHVS, CDR2 FQNEAQ. Trimming took off 5 bases at V and 3 bases at J, with 11 bases between the two ends. There are 14 residues in the CDR3. CDR3 sequence: CASSPGVINQPQHF. The CDR3 coding sequence is TGTGCCAGCAGCCCAGGGGTGATCAATCAGCCCCAGCATTTT.